This TCR beta chain was retrieved from a study of blood T cell repertoires in COVID-19. As for the study in general: The origin of the acute and convalescent COVID-19 samples was the United States, Italy and Spain. Sources were T cells, B-cell-depleted T cells, or PBMCs; the material itself was cDNA or gDNA.

In the source study's methods: Nucleated cell counts were estimated from reference gene primer amplification. The protocol was immunoSEQ multiplex PCR, while the TCRdb copy is restricted to in-frame clones and leaves out a portion. That table furnishes V, J and clone size, whereas the DNA furnished D and trimming. The sample carries over 45,000 clones, about nine tenths recorded once. The CDR3 covers 14 residues. Germline V CDR1 and CDR2: SGHRS, YFSETQ. The V gene lost 0 bases and the J gene lost 1 base, with 7 bases spanning the gap. The receptor's source is a man aged 50-60 years with active COVID-19. V is TRBV5-1 and J is TRBJ1-1; D is ambiguous. Sample: peripheral blood. CDR3 bases: TGCGCCAGCAGCTTGGTTGGCGGGAACACTGAAGCTTTCTTT. Its protein product is CASSLVGGNTEAFF.